Listed here is a single TCR beta chain. This entry comes from a study of T-cell memory formation after mild COVID-19. Via MiXCR, TCRdb re-called the 5' RACE reads, giving one row per CDR3 protein. Of approximately 500,000 distinct CDR3 sequences listed, around a quarter are singletons. Germline V gene data show CDR1 as SEHNR and CDR2 as FQNEAQ (reference sequence). V lost 2 bases and J lost 5, with 18 bases in between. CDR3 length equals 17 residues. The source material was PBMCs or a T cell subset sorted from them (not recorded which). The TCR comes from an adult woman who had mild COVID-19 (a few samples of this study predate the infection). Cell type and time point are not known. The rearrangement joins TRBV7-9 to TRBJ1-4; a weak D match, TRBD1 (5 bases). The DNA for the CDR3 is TGTGCCAGCAGCTTATCCCCCATTCGGGACGGGAATGAAAAACTGTTTTTT. Translating it yields CASSLSPIRDGNEKLFF.